The rows below give T cell receptor beta chains drawn from one sample of a study of neurological immune-mediated disorders. TCRdb passed the 5' RACE reads through MiXCR, listing each CDR3 protein once. The sample comprises some 19,000 distinct CDR3 sequences, 15% of which are singletons, and about 15% rests with the top ten. The sample was PBMCs. These receptors were collected from a female donor with HTLV-1-associated myelopathy (HAM/TSP). CDR3s include the opening cysteine and the closing phenylalanine or tryptophan. A D gene is named only where the DNA matches it firmly. The listing skips clone size in some rows; elsewhere it reads once, few, many or a size class.

j_call clone_size d_call v_call cdr3_nt cdr3_aa
TRBJ1-1 medium-sized . TRBV20-1 TGCAGTGCTGCTCGCGTCACTGAAGCTTTCTTT CSAARVTEAFF
TRBJ2-3 many TRBD2 TRBV7-9 TGTGCCAGCAGCTTTCCTGGGACTAGCGGGAGCACAGATACGCAGTATTTT CASSFPGTSGSTDTQYF
TRBJ1-5 medium-sized . TRBV6-4 TGTGCCAGCAGTGGCGGAGGGCCCCAGCATTTT CASSGGGPQHF
TRBJ2-5 many TRBD2 TRBV7-7 TGTGCTAGCAGCTTGCTAGCGGGAGAAGAGACCCAGTACTTC CASSLLAGEETQYF
TRBJ2-1 many . TRBV12-3/TRBV12-4 TGTGCCAGCAGTCCCCAGCTAGGCAGTGAGCAGTTCTTC CASSPQLGSEQFF
TRBJ2-7 many . TRBV6-2/TRBV6-3 TGTGCCAGCAGCCACTACGAGCAGTACTTC CASSHYEQYF
TRBJ2-2 many . TRBV4-3 TGCGCCAGCAGCCACTTTTCGAACACCGGGGAGCTGTTTTTT CASSHFSNTGELFF
TRBJ2-7 many TRBD2 TRBV12-3/TRBV12-4 TGTGCCAGCAGTTTGAGCGGGGCAGTCTACGAGCAGTACTTC CASSLSGAVYEQYF
TRBJ2-5 many . TRBV20-1 TGCAGTGTTCTCTTTAGAGAGACCCAGTACTTC CSVLFRETQYF
TRBJ1-1 many . TRBV9 TGTGCCAGCAGCGCACAGGGCATGAACACTGAAGCTTTCTTT CASSAQGMNTEAFF
TRBJ2-1 many TRBD1 TRBV5-1 TGCGCCAGCAGCACGGGACAGGGGGCGGTCAACAATGAGCAGTTCTTC CASSTGQGAVNNEQFF
TRBJ2-7 many TRBD2 TRBV20-1 TGCAGTGCGCACCAGCAAGGGACTAGCGTCTCCTACGAGCAGTACTTC CSAHQQGTSVSYEQYF
TRBJ2-7 medium-sized . TRBV24-1 TGTGCCACCCGACGGATCCCCGAGCAGTACTTC CATRRIPEQYF
TRBJ1-5 many . TRBV5-1 TGCGCCAGCAGGACTGGCCCTAATAGCAATCAGCCCCAGCATTTT CASRTGPNSNQPQHF
TRBJ2-1 . TRBD2 TRBV20-1 TGCAGTGCTAGAGGGACTAGCGGGAACAATGAGCAGTTCTTC CSARGTSGNNEQFF
TRBJ2-2 many . TRBV10-3 TGTGCCATCAGTGAGGGACAAAACACCGGGGAGCTGTTTTTT CAISEGQNTGELFF
TRBJ2-3 many . TRBV7-2 TGTGCCAGCAGCTTAGGACAGGGCACAGATACGCAGTATTTT CASSLGQGTDTQYF
TRBJ2-2 many . TRBV2 TGTGCCAGCATCAGGACAGCTAACACCGGGGAGCTGTTTTTT CASIRTANTGELFF
TRBJ1-2 many . TRBV20-1 TGCAGTGCTAGGGCCGACTATGGCTACACCTTC CSARADYGYTF
TRBJ2-7 many TRBD2 TRBV5-1 TGCGCCAGCAGTTTGGGACTAGCGCCCTACGAGCAGTACTTC CASSLGLAPYEQYF
TRBJ2-3 many . TRBV14 TGTGCCAGCGCCCCGGGGGTGGCAGATACGCAGTATTTT CASAPGVADTQYF
TRBJ2-1 many TRBD2 TRBV5-5 TGTGCCAGCAGCCCTCAAGCGGGGGGGTACAATGAGCAGTTCTTC CASSPQAGGYNEQFF
TRBJ2-2 . . TRBV5-4 TGTGCCAGCAGCACGCGGGCCAGAGAGAACACCGGGGAGCTGTTTTTT CASSTRARENTGELFF
TRBJ2-1 many . TRBV7-7 TGTGCTAGCAGTACGTCCCCGGACAGCGCCTACAATGAGCAGTTCTTC CASSTSPDSAYNEQFF
TRBJ2-5 many . TRBV7-6 TGTGCCAGCAGCCCCGGCGGCGGGGCCCAGTACTTC CASSPGGGAQYF
TRBJ2-5 medium-sized TRBD2 TRBV6-5 TGTGCCAGCAGACCAGCGGGAGAAGAGACCCAGTACTTC CASRPAGEETQYF
TRBJ1-4 many . TRBV7-2 TGTGCCAGCAGCTTTAGCGGGGGTGGTGAAAAACTGTTTTTT CASSFSGGGEKLFF
TRBJ1-4 many . TRBV24-1 TGTGCAACTAATGAAAAACTGTTTTTT CATNEKLFF
TRBJ1-1 many TRBD1 TRBV7-2 TGTGCCAGCAGCCTAGACAGGGTTGAAGCTTTCTTT CASSLDRVEAFF
TRBJ2-5 . TRBD1 TRBV7-7 TGTGCTAGCAGCATGGGACAGGGGGGGATGGAGACCCAGTACTTC CASSMGQGGMETQYF
TRBJ2-7 large . TRBV20-1 TGCAGTGCTAGAGGGACTGCTTACTACGAGCAGTACTTC CSARGTAYYEQYF
TRBJ2-7 many . TRBV28 TGTGCCAGCAGTTCCCTCGACCCCTCGGTCGAGCAGTACTTC CASSSLDPSVEQYF
TRBJ2-4 many TRBD2 TRBV19 TGTGCCAGTGGACTAGCGGGAGGCCAGTACTTC CASGLAGGQYF
TRBJ1-1 medium-sized . TRBV11-3 TGTGCCAGCAGGCGCCGGGACGACACTGAAGCTTTCTTT CASRRRDDTEAFF
TRBJ1-2 many TRBD1 TRBV7-3 TGTGCCAGCAGCAAAGGACAGGGTCATGGCTACACCTTC CASSKGQGHGYTF
TRBJ1-6 . TRBD1 TRBV5-1 TGCGCCAGCAGCTCACAGGGGACCGATAATTCACCCCTCCACTTT CASSSQGTDNSPLHF
TRBJ1-5 many TRBD1 TRBV27 TGTGCCAGCAGTTTAGGCGGACAGGGTTTTCAGCCCCAGCATTTT CASSLGGQGFQPQHF